Listed here is a single T cell receptor beta chain. This clone was observed a single time. This receptor's antigen is unknown. No much larger clone exists at a distance of one base, and base qualities are not known. Via the germline V gene, CDR1 is SGHTA and CDR2 FQGNSA. Trimming takes 5 bases off V and 5 bases off J; junction bases not matched to a gene: 16. Counted from cysteine to phenylalanine, this CDR3 has 18 amino acids. The CDR3 DNA has 54 bases and is translated from base 1. This sample was included in a study of identifying expanded T cells in peripheral blood (dated by TCRdb to the late 2010s). With regard to the full study: Technical replicates were generated by sequencing separate aliquots of the same genomic DNA pool, and four replicates were compared pairwise. The study at large found these results: The authors expected that biological variance in healthy repertoires might rise further over much longer intervals, such as months to years. Across all healthy-donor time intervals, the beta-binomial model significantly lowered both the number of clones called differentially abundant and the false-positive rate. In all healthy donors, the variance in clone template counts between samples taken two weeks apart rose significantly as total template count increased. Roughly 1.2 differentially abundant clones were flagged by the binomial model between technical replicates, whereas about 16 and 20 were flagged over approximately two weeks and four weeks, respectively.

The immunoSEQ Assay, which uses bias-controlled multiplex PCR amplification of genomic DNA, was used to profile TCRbeta CDR3 regions. The original methods were these. To quantify the absolute abundance of each unique TCRbeta CDR3 region, the sequences were collapsed and filtered. Two models were used to test differential abundance: a binomial model (Fisher-equivalent) and a beta-binomial model that adds time-dependent variance fitted from healthy donors. Clones with fewer than 5 combined templates were removed, and differential abundance was called for clones with a Benjamini-Hochberg FDR below 0.01. Beta-binomial variance was modeled as a function of total template count across the two samples using the form v = (b*log(k)+a)^2. TCRdb obtained this table from immuneACCESS and retained in-frame rearrangements with V and J assigned. These tables miss some clones; where compared with another copy, unresolved V genes account for less than half of the shortfall, and the remainder is unexplained. The V and J calls and the clone size are those of that table, but D and trimming were determined from the DNA. Present in this sample are 90,000 to 120,000 clones, about 89% of which were seen just once. The ten most abundant clones make up about a sixth of the sample.

No immune events such as infections were documented for the healthy donors during the collection period. Blood repertoires from healthy donors were used as a training cohort for calibrating time-dependent variance in a beta-binomial model of differential abundance of T-cell clones. The training cohort was composed of approximately 10 healthy donors, 3 female and 7 male. The donors were between roughly 29 and 64 years old, with an average age of about 47 years. Obtained from a commercial supplier, whole blood was collected from each healthy donor at three time points set 2 to 3 weeks apart. For immunosequencing, genomic DNA was extracted from unsorted whole blood.

This receptor was taken from a person between 18 and 75 years old in good health. Sequencing input: blood. The V gene is TRBV7-2 and the J gene is TRBJ2-2, and 8 junction bases match TRBD1. CDR3 loop: CASSPSGGAAHSTGELFF. The nucleotide sequence is given as TGTGCCAGCAGCCCATCAGGGGGCGCAGCTCATAGTACCGGGGAGCTGTTTTTT.